This passage covers 3 T cell receptor beta chains from one sample sequenced in a study of cytomegalovirus exposure and HLA in healthy donors. Vbeta (60) and Jbeta (13) primers were used in the PCR. Produced via immunoSEQ multiplex PCR; TCRdb's table is partial and in-frame only. The sample has 100,000 to 150,000 clones; 83% are singletons. The sequenced sample was PBMCs. The source of these receptors is a man between 18 and 35 years old in good health and CMV-seropositive.

The chain combines TRBV7-3 with TRBJ2-5; 8 bases are shared with TRBD1. Germline values: CDR1 SGHTA, CDR2 FQGTGA. The trim removed 5 bases at V and 1 base at J, leaving 3 bases unmatched. This CDR3 contains 14 residues. The DNA for the CDR3 is TGTGCCAGCAGCAGGACAGGGACCCAAGAGACCCAGTACTTC. Its protein is CASSRTGTQETQYF.

The chain is built from TRBV19 and TRBJ2-2; possible D gene TRBD2, 5 bases. This CDR3 contains 16 residues. Trimming left V 6 bases short and J 2 bases short, with 16 bases between. Germline V lookup: CDR1 LNHDA, CDR2 SQIVND (reference sequence). The CDR3 DNA sequence: TGTGCCAGTAGGGGTGGGAGCTTGAGAAACACCGGGGAGCTGTTTTTT. It codes for CASRGGSLRNTGELFF.

This chain links TRBV21-1 with TRBJ2-2; the table's D gene call, TRBD2, was not cross checked with the DNA. TRBV21-1 is an annotated pseudogene. The CDR3 consists of 17 residues. The DNA of the CDR3 is TGTGCCAGCAGCTCGCCGACTAGCGGACAGAACACCGGGGAGCTGTTTTTT. Translating it yields CASSSPTSGQNTGELFF.